This T cell receptor beta chain is from a study of CD8 T cells in Susac syndrome. Regarding this clonotype: Its antigen remains unidentified.

Looked up from germline, CDR1 is SGHNT and CDR2 is YYREEE (reference sequence). V gave up 3 bases and J gave up 3 bases; unmatched junction bases: 6. CDR3 length: 15 residues. RNA totalling roughly 0.45 to 1 ug underwent reverse transcription with random hexamers. The TCR beta CDR3 was amplified by immunoSEQ multiplex PCR across 54 Vbeta, 13 Jbeta. TCRdb re-called the immunoSEQ multiplex PCR reads through MiXCR, storing one row per CDR3 protein. The data contain around 200,000 distinct CDR3 sequences, around 95% of them singletons. Study observations and caveats: The study conceded that relatively few individuals underwent its TCR sequencing and HLA analysis.

This clonotype originated in a human donor with multiple sclerosis. Sequenced: CD4+ T cells from PBMCs. This chain joins TRBV5-4 and TRBJ1-1, with TRBD1 matching 9 bases. CDR3: CASSYGGQGYTEAFF. The CDR3 DNA reads TGTGCCAGCAGCTACGGGGGACAGGGATACACTGAAGCTTTCTTT.